What follows are 10 T cell receptor beta chains derived from one specimen sequenced in a study of cytomegalovirus exposure and HLA in healthy donors. A multiplex PCR was run with 60 Vbeta primers and 13 Jbeta primers. Produced via immunoSEQ multiplex PCR; TCRdb's table is partial and in-frame only. Of 150,000 to 200,000 clones in the sample, approximately 9.5% are singletons; the top ten hold 1% to 1.5%. Sequencing used PBMCs. Receptor source: a young woman in good health and CMV-seropositive.

V and J are TRBV19 and TRBJ2-5; 11 bases line up with TRBD1. Germline trimming cut 2 bases from V and 4 bases from J; bases unmatched to any gene: 3. Germline assignment: CDR1 LNHDA and CDR2 SQIVND (reference sequence). There are 15 residues in the CDR3. The CDR3 here is CASSILGTGGETQYF. The DNA for the CDR3 is TGTGCCAGTAGTATACTAGGGACAGGGGGAGAGACCCAGTACTTC.

The chain carries TRBV5-1 and TRBJ2-7, with D perhaps TRBD1 (5 bases). The CDR3 is 14 residues long. V lost 0 bases, J lost 4 bases, and 11 bases lay in between. Germline assignment: CDR1 SGHRS and CDR2 YFSETQ. This chain's CDR3 is CASSLVDSQYEQYF. The DNA for the CDR3 is TGCGCCAGCAGCTTGGTAGACAGCCAGTACGAGCAGTACTTC.

This clone came up a few times. The chain joins TRBV21-1 to TRBJ2-2; TRBD2 is the table's D call, not checked against the DNA. TRBV21-1 is listed as a pseudogene. CDR3 length: 19 residues. The CDR3 nucleotides are TGTGCCAGCAGCAGACTAGCGGAAAGAGATACTTCGAACACCGGGGAGCTGTTTTTT. It specifies CASSRLAERDTSNTGELFF.

The sample holds a few counts of this clone. The V and J genes are TRBV9 and TRBJ2-1; 8 nucleotides match TRBD2. This CDR3 contains 16 residues. In germline, CDR1 is SGDLS, CDR2 YYNGEE. J was trimmed by 0 bases and V by 4 bases; bases with no gene match: 6. For the CDR3, the DNA is TGTGCCAGCAGCCCACTAAGCGGGAGCTCCTACAATGAGCAGTTCTTC. Translating gives CASSPLSGSSYNEQFF.

A few counts support this clone. V usage is TRBV7-9 and J usage is TRBJ2-2, with D possibly being TRBD2 (6 bases). Germline lookup yields CDR1 SEHNR and CDR2 FQNEAQ (reference sequence). This CDR3 spans 15 amino acids. The germline V and J ends were trimmed by 1 base and 4 bases, with 10 bases remaining between them. Written as DNA, the CDR3 is TGTGCCAGCAGCTTAGGACGGGGGAGCACCGGGGAGCTGTTTTTT. The encoded protein is CASSLGRGSTGELFF. The full variable domain, in which reference TRBV7-9 and TRBJ2-2 provide the parts outside the CDR3, is DTGVSQNPRHKITKRGQNVTFRCDPISEHNRLYWYRQTLGQGPEFLTYFQNEAQLEKSRLLSDRFSAERPKGSFSTLEIQRTEQGDSAMYLCASSLGRGSTGELFFGEGSRLTVL.

J is TRBJ1-4 and V is TRBV6-1; tentatively, D is TRBD1 (6 bases). Germline CDR1 and CDR2: MNHNS and SASEGT. There are 15 residues in the CDR3. CDR3 region: CASRRDTATNEKLFF. The DNA for the CDR3 is TGTGCATCCCGTCGGGACACCGCAACTAATGAAAAACTGTTTTTT.

V is TRBV6-1 and J is TRBJ2-7; 7 bases match TRBD2. V lost 4 bases, J lost 0 bases, and 6 bases stayed unmatched. The CDR3 has 15 residues. The V gene's germline CDR1 is MNHNS and CDR2 SASEGT. The DNA for the CDR3 is TGTGCCAGCAGTGCTTTAACGGGAGGCTCCTACGAGCAGTACTTC. It specifies CASSALTGGSYEQYF.

This clone has just a few counts. The rearrangement uses TRBV11-3 and TRBJ1-2; a possible D gene is TRBD1 (6 bases). The germline V and J ends were trimmed by 4 bases and 1 base, with 19 bases remaining between them. The length of the CDR3 is 17 residues. Germline V CDR1 and CDR2: SGHNT, YENEEA. This CDR3 reads CASSSRPRDTLNYGYTF. The CDR3 DNA follows: TGTGCCAGCAGCTCGAGACCCCGGGACACCCTTAACTATGGCTACACCTTC. The full variable domain, its missing parts supplied by reference TRBV11-3 and TRBJ1-2, is EAGVVQSPRYKIIEKKQPVAFWCNPISGHNTLYWYLQNLGQGPELLIRYENEEAVDDSQLPKDRFSAERLKGVDSTLKIQPAELGDSAVYLCASSSRPRDTLNYGYTFGSGTRLTVV.

This clone came up a few times. The rearrangement links TRBV9 to TRBJ1-2; 8 bases line up with TRBD1. The CDR3 sequence is 13 residues long. The V segment lost 3 bases and the J segment 8 bases; nucleotides outside the gene matches: 6. In germline, CDR1 is SGDLS, CDR2 YYNGEE. This chain's CDR3 is CASSETGQGGYTF. DNA for the CDR3: TGTGCCAGCAGCGAAACCGGACAGGGAGGCTACACCTTC.

In its sample, this clone was seen a few times. This chain links TRBV5-1 with TRBJ2-7; 9 bases map to TRBD1. Trimming at V came to 4 bases and at J to 6 bases, leaving 8 bases not matched to a gene. The CDR3 is 14 amino acids. From germline, CDR1 is SGHRS and CDR2 YFSETQ. The CDR3 loop reads CASSLTGGWSEQYF. CDR3 nucleotides: TGCGCCAGCAGCCTCACAGGGGGCTGGAGCGAGCAGTACTTC.